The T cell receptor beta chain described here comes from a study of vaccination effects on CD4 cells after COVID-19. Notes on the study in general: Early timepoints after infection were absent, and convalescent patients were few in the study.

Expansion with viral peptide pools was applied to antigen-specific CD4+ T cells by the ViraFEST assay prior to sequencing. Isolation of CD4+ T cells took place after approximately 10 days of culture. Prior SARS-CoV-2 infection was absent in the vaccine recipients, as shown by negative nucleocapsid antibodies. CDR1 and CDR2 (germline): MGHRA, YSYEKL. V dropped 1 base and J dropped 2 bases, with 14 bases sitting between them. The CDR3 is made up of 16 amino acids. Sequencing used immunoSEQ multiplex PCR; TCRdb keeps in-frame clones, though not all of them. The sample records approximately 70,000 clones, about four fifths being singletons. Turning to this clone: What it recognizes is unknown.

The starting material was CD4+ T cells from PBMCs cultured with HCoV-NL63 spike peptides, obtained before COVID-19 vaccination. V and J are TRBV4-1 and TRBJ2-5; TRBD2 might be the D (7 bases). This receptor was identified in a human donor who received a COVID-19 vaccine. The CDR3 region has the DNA TGCGCCAGCAGCCAAGTAACCGGGGGGCTACAAGAGACCCAGTACTTC. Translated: CASSQVTGGLQETQYF.